These 24 T cell receptor beta chains were sequenced from one sample in a study of blood T cell repertoires in COVID-19. The protocol was immunoSEQ multiplex PCR, while the TCRdb copy is restricted to in-frame clones and leaves out a portion. The sample yields about 240,000 clones, 75% to 90% seen once. Specimen: peripheral blood. The receptors shown here come from a woman aged 60 to 75 with active or convalescent COVID-19.

This chain links TRBV6-6 with TRBJ2-7; D not resolved. Trimming took 5 bases from V and 4 from J, leaving 18 bases between them. The CDR3 extends over 15 amino acids. CDR1 and CDR2 (germline): MNHNY, SVGAGI (reference sequence). The CDR3 loop is CASSDNPETLYEQYF. The CDR3 coding sequence is TGTGCCAGCAGTGACAACCCCGAAACCCTATACGAGCAGTACTTC.

Regarding this clone: Other DNA sequences of this sample code for an identical CDR3. The chain couples TRBV19 to TRBJ1-1; 7 nucleotides align to TRBD1. V was pared by 5 bases and J by 2 bases, with 5 bases of the junction left unmatched. The CDR3 totals 14 residues. Germline lookup yields CDR1 LNHDA and CDR2 SQIVND (reference sequence). The chain's CDR3 is CASSPRDRNTEAFF. CDR3 DNA: TGTGCCAGTAGTCCCCGGGACAGAAACACTGAAGCTTTCTTT.

The gene calls are TRBV11-3 and TRBJ2-7; 7 bases fit TRBD2. The CDR3 loop spans 15 amino acids. After removal of 1 base from V and 2 bases from J, the junction contained 5 bases not matched to a gene. Germline loops: CDR1 SGHNT, CDR2 YENEEA. In DNA form, the CDR3 reads TGTGCCAGCAGCTTAGGCGGGGGACCTACCTACGAGCAGTACTTC. It specifies CASSLGGGPTYEQYF.

The rearrangement links TRBV27 to TRBJ2-1; a weak D match, TRBD2 (5 bases). This CDR3 region has 14 residues. V lost 1 base and J lost 4, with 8 bases in between. Germline CDR1 reads MNHEY; CDR2 reads SMNVEV (reference sequence). Here the CDR3 DNA reads TGTGCCAGCAGTTTATGGGAGCGGTACAATGAGCAGTTCTTC. Its protein product is CASSLWERYNEQFF.

This clone has a single count. The chain is built from TRBV4-1 and TRBJ1-5; a weak D match, TRBD1 (6 bases). V was trimmed by 2 bases and J by 2 bases, leaving 7 bases between them. CDR3 length: 14 amino acids. Per germline, CDR1 MGHRA and CDR2 YSYEKL. The CDR3, as DNA: TGCGCCAGCAGCCAACCAGGGGGCAATCAGCCCCAGCATTTT. Translating it yields CASSQPGGNQPQHF.

The CDR3 protein is CASSPTGGPTDTQYF. For the CDR3, the DNA is TGTGCCAGCTCACCTACAGGGGGCCCCACAGATACGCAGTATTTT. This chain connects TRBV18 to TRBJ2-3; 9 nucleotides agree with TRBD1. The V and J ends lost 3 bases and 2 bases, in that order; junction bases with no gene match: 3. The CDR3 length is 15 residues. The germline V gene encodes CDR1 KGHSH and CDR2 LQKENI.

The chain carries TRBV27 and TRBJ1-2, with TRBD1 matching over 8 bases. Trimming took 4 bases from V and 2 from J; bases not matched to a gene: 6. CDR1 and CDR2 from the germline V gene are MNHEY and SMNVEV (reference sequence). This CDR3 spans 15 amino acids. CDR3 amino acids: CASSSRQGLNYGYTF. CDR3 in DNA: TGTGCCAGCAGTTCGAGACAGGGGCTGAACTATGGCTACACCTTC.

This chain joins TRBV6-5 and TRBJ1-6; no clear D gene. Germline lookup yields CDR1 MNHEY and CDR2 SVGAGI. The CDR3 extends over 14 amino acids. The V and J ends lost 2 bases and 13 bases respectively, with 15 bases between them. CDR3 bases: TGTGCCAGCAGTTACGAGGCAGTCCTTAGGCCCCTCCACTTT. This codes for CASSYEAVLRPLHF.

V gene TRBV5-1 combines with J gene TRBJ1-2; 7 bases fit TRBD1. The V and J ends lost 0 bases and 0 bases, in that order; junction bases with no gene match: 2. The CDR3 sequence is 15 residues long. Germline V CDR1 and CDR2: SGHRS, YFSETQ. CDR3 protein: CASSLVQGPNYGYTF. CDR3 nucleotide sequence: TGCGCCAGCAGCTTGGTACAGGGGCCTAACTATGGCTACACCTTC.

The CDR3 protein is CASSQDREAGIGSYEQYF. For the CDR3, the DNA is TGCGCCAGCAGCCAAGATAGGGAGGCTGGGATTGGCTCCTACGAGCAGTACTTC. The chain is built from TRBV4-1 and TRBJ2-7; weak D call: TRBD2 (6 bases). CDR3 size: 18 residues. Germline loops: CDR1 MGHRA, CDR2 YSYEKL. The ends were cut back, 0 bases at V and 0 bases at J, with 18 bases in the middle.

This chain links TRBV5-1 with TRBJ2-5, with 10 bases matching TRBD1. The length of the CDR3 is 14 residues. Germline assignment: CDR1 SGHRS and CDR2 YFSETQ. V lost 4 bases, J lost 3 bases, and 3 bases stayed unmatched. In DNA, the CDR3 is TGCGCCAGCAGCGGGGACAGGGGAGAAGAGACCCAGTACTTC. It is translated as CASSGDRGEETQYF. The variable domain in full, completed from reference TRBV5-1 and TRBJ2-5, reads KAGVTQTPRYLIKTRGQQVTLSCSPISGHRSVSWYQQTPGQGLQFLFEYFSETQRNKGNFPGRFSGRQFSNSRSEMNVSTLELGDSALYLCASSGDRGEETQYFGPGTRLLVL.

V is TRBV19 and J is TRBJ2-7; 9 bases fit TRBD1. Germline V gene lookup returns CDR1 LNHDA and CDR2 SQIVND (reference sequence). This CDR3 is built from 15 residues. The V and J ends lost 3 bases and 3 bases, in that order; junction bases with no gene match: 6. CDR3 bases: TGTGCCAGTAGTATTTTGGGACAGGGCGACTACGAGCAGTACTTC. Its translation is CASSILGQGDYEQYF.

The table lists this clone with a few counts. The rearrangement links TRBV6-5 to TRBJ1-3; TRBD1 matches at 10 bases. Unmatched junction bases numbered 5, after V lost 4 bases and J lost 5 bases. This CDR3 has 15 amino acids. Germline CDR1 reads MNHEY; CDR2 reads SVGAGI. The CDR3 spells CASSSDRGPRNTIYF. CDR3 DNA sequence: TGTGCCAGCAGTTCCGACAGGGGGCCTCGAAACACCATATATTTT.

This chain joins TRBV28 and TRBJ2-2, with 9 bases aligning to TRBD1. CDR3 length equals 15 residues. V lost 2 bases to trimming and J lost 7 bases; unmatched junction nucleotides: 5. The germline V gene encodes CDR1 MDHEN and CDR2 SYDVKM. CDR3: CASSLTGTGHGELFF. As DNA, the CDR3 is TGTGCCAGCAGTTTAACCGGGACAGGGCACGGGGAGCTGTTTTTT.

The rearrangement joins TRBV7-8 to TRBJ1-1, with a weak D call TRBD1 (6 bases). Trimming removed 5 bases from V and 8 bases from J, with 12 bases in between. CDR1 and CDR2 from the germline V gene are SGHVS and FQNEAQ. CDR3 length: 12 amino acids. The CDR3 coding sequence is TGTGCCAGCAGCCAGAACAGGGCAGAAGCTTTCTTT. It translates to CASSQNRAEAFF. Filled out from reference TRBV7-8 and TRBJ1-1, the complete variable domain reads GAGVSQSPRYKVAKRGQDVALRCDPISGHVSLFWYQQALGQGPEFLTYFQNEAQLDKSGLPSDRFFAERPEGSVSTLKIQRTQQEDSAVYLCASSQNRAEAFFGQGTRLTVV.

Worth noting for this clone: The junction differs from germline at one of its ends, possibly a read error. V gene TRBV13 combines with J gene TRBJ1-1; D remains unclear. The CDR3 totals 13 residues. Germline V gene data show CDR1 as PRHDT and CDR2 as FYEKMQ (reference sequence). DNA for the CDR3: TGTGCCAGCAGCTCCCTGACCGGGTCCCTGCCCTCCTTT. Translated: CASSSLTGSLPSF.

On this clone: A much larger clone sits a single nucleotide away, making a read error possible. V usage is TRBV4-1 and J usage is TRBJ1-1; tentative D call: TRBD1 (5 bases). This CDR3 has 14 amino acids. V was shortened by 0 bases and J by 1 base, with 6 bases between the two germline ends. Germline-derived CDR1 and CDR2 are MGHRA and YSYEKL. This chain's CDR3 is CASSQDRGNTEAFF. In DNA form, the CDR3 reads TGCGCCAGCAGCCAAGATAGGGGGAACACTGAAGCTTTCTTT.

V usage is TRBV30 and J usage is TRBJ2-2; D possibly matches TRBD1 or TRBD2 (5 bases each). The V end lost 5 bases, the J end lost 5 bases, and 15 bases lay between the germline ends. Germline V lookup: CDR1 GTSNPN, CDR2 SVGIG (reference sequence). This CDR3 spans 14 amino acids. CDR3 loop: CAWGLYRSTGELFF. The CDR3 DNA reads TGTGCCTGGGGACTTTACAGGAGTACCGGGGAGCTGTTTTTT.

The chain couples TRBV30 to TRBJ1-5; D is possibly TRBD1 (5 bases). Trimming removed 4 bases from V and 4 bases from J, with 17 bases in between. Germline V gives CDR1 GTSNPN, CDR2 SVGIG (reference sequence). The CDR3 sequence is 15 residues long. The CDR3 DNA reads TGTGCCTGGACCAGGCAGGGACTTTTTAATCAGCCCCAGCATTTT. Translating gives CAWTRQGLFNQPQHF.

The chain is built from TRBV3-1 (or the pseudogene TRBV3-2) and TRBJ2-2; a possible D gene is TRBD2 (6 bases). Germline V gene sequence: CDR1 LGHDT, CDR2 YNNKEL (reference sequence). The CDR3 consists of 17 residues. Trimming stripped 3 bases from V and 5 bases from J, with 19 bases between. As DNA, the CDR3 is TGTGCCAGCAGCCATTCTCCTGATAGCGGCGTTACCGGGGAGCTGTTTTTT. Translation gives CASSHSPDSGVTGELFF.

The chain carries TRBV2 and TRBJ1-1; 8 nucleotides match TRBD1. V shed 2 bases and J 5 bases; nucleotides not matched to a gene: 7. This CDR3 has 15 amino acids. Germline CDR1 SNHLY, CDR2 FYNNEI. CDR3 sequence (DNA): TGTGCCAGCAGTGAAAGCCCAGGGGGCAAAACTGAAGCTTTCTTT. Protein: CASSESPGGKTEAFF.

This chain connects TRBV4-1 to TRBJ2-3, with TRBD1 identical over 7 bases. V lost 0 bases and J lost 3; bases outside the gene matches: 6. The CDR3 spans 16 residues. Per germline, CDR1 MGHRA and CDR2 YSYEKL. CDR3 nucleotides: TGCGCCAGCAGCCAAGACAACAGGGGAGCTACAGATACGCAGTATTTT. Encoded protein: CASSQDNRGATDTQYF.

The chain employs TRBV30 and TRBJ1-1; 7 nucleotides match TRBD1. Germline V gene lookup returns CDR1 GTSNPN and CDR2 SVGIG (reference sequence). J was trimmed by 4 bases and V by 1 base; bases with no gene match: 9. This CDR3 contains 15 residues. The CDR3 sequence: CAWSATGAGGTEAFF. The CDR3 bases are TGTGCCTGGAGTGCAACAGGGGCGGGGGGCACTGAAGCTTTCTTT.

J is TRBJ1-1 and V is TRBV5-1; unclear D gene. Germline CDR1 SGHRS, CDR2 YFSETQ. The germline V and J ends were trimmed by 1 base and 5 bases, with 21 bases remaining between them. CDR3 size: 17 residues. The CDR3: CASSLSTGGRVRTEAFF. CDR3 nucleotides: TGCGCCAGCAGCTTGTCTACGGGAGGGAGGGTACGGACTGAAGCTTTCTTT.